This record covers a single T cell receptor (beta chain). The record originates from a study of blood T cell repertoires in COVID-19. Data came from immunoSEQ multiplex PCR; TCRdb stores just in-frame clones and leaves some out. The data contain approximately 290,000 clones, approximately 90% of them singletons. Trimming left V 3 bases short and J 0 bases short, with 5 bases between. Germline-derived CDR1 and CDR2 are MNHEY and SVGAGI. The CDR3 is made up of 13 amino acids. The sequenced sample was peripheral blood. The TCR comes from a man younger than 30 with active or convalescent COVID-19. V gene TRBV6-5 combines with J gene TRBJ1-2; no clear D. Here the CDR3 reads CASSYRANYGYTF. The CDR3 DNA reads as TGTGCCAGCAGTTATCGGGCTAACTATGGCTACACCTTC.